Below, 7 T cell receptor beta chains from the same sample are listed, as sequenced in a study of T cell responses to AZD1222 COVID-19 vaccine. Some clones are missing from TCRdb's copy, which holds only in-frame ones; the method was immunoSEQ multiplex PCR. The sample has over 110,000 clones; roughly 90% are singletons. The specimen was peripheral blood, collected 28 days after the second AZD1222 dose. The receptors come from an adult who received the AZD1222 COVID-19 vaccine.

The chain recombines TRBV7-8 with TRBJ2-1; D not resolved. This CDR3 region has 16 residues. The germline V and J ends were trimmed by 6 bases and 0 bases, with 15 bases remaining between them. The germline V gene encodes CDR1 SGHVS and CDR2 FQNEAQ. The CDR3 protein is CASSHERRSSYNEQFF. The CDR3 bases are TGTGCCAGCAGTCACGAAAGGCGGAGCTCCTACAATGAGCAGTTCTTC.

The V call is TRBV4-1, the J call TRBJ2-7; tentatively, D is TRBD2 (6 bases). Trimming shortened V by 1 base and J by 5 bases, and 12 bases separated the two germline ends. The germline V gene encodes CDR1 MGHRA and CDR2 YSYEKL. CDR3 length: 14 residues. CDR3 protein: CASSQVPTGDEQYF. The CDR3 region has the DNA TGCGCCAGCAGCCAAGTCCCAACGGGGGACGAGCAGTACTTC.

The chain employs TRBV7-2 and TRBJ1-2; D remains unclear. CDR1 and CDR2 from the germline V gene are SGHTA and FQGNSA. The V end was cut by 5 bases, the J end by 0 bases, with 13 bases between. This CDR3 has 15 amino acids. CDR3 residues: CASSPDPIANYGYTF. CDR3 sequence (DNA): TGTGCCAGCAGCCCGGACCCAATAGCTAACTATGGCTACACCTTC.

This chain uses TRBV28 with TRBJ1-5, with TRBD1 matching 7 bases. With V trimmed by 6 bases and J by 2 bases, 7 bases remained unmatched. CDR3 length equals 15 residues. Germline lookup yields CDR1 MDHEN and CDR2 SYDVKM. This chain's CDR3 is CASSPDRDGNQPQHF. The CDR3 DNA reads TGTGCCAGCAGCCCAGACAGGGACGGCAATCAGCCCCAGCATTTT.

The chain links TRBV11-2 to TRBJ1-1, with TRBD1 matching 8 bases. The CDR3 covers 14 residues. Looked up from germline, CDR1 is SGHAT and CDR2 is FQNNGV. V shed 10 bases and J 8 bases; nucleotides not matched to a gene: 15. This chain's CDR3 is CATKGQGVRGEAFF. The CDR3 DNA is TGTGCCACCAAAGGACAGGGCGTGCGGGGGGAAGCTTTCTTT.

The rearrangement joins TRBV28 to TRBJ1-2; D unclear. Germline V gene lookup returns CDR1 MDHEN and CDR2 SYDVKM. CDR3 length equals 12 residues. V was trimmed by 5 bases and J by 4 bases, leaving 8 bases between them. The CDR3 region has the DNA TGTGCCAGCAGTCAAACAGTCTATGGCTACACCTTC. This translates into CASSQTVYGYTF.

The chain uses TRBV28 and TRBJ2-7, with a tentative D call TRBD2 (5 bases). CDR1 is MDHEN and CDR2 is SYDVKM in the germline V gene. There are 17 residues in the CDR3. The V end lost 5 bases, the J end lost 1 base, and 21 bases lay between the germline ends. The CDR3 loop reads CASSRPADRRRSYEQYF. In nucleotides, the CDR3 is TGTGCCAGCAGTCGCCCCGCGGATAGGAGGCGGTCCTACGAGCAGTACTTC. The full variable domain, completed using reference TRBV28 and TRBJ2-7, is DVKVTQSSRYLVKRTGEKVFLECVQDMDHENMFWYRQDPGLGLRLIYFSYDVKMKEKGDIPEGYSVSREKKERFSLILESASTNQTSMYLCASSRPADRRRSYEQYFGPGTRLTVT.